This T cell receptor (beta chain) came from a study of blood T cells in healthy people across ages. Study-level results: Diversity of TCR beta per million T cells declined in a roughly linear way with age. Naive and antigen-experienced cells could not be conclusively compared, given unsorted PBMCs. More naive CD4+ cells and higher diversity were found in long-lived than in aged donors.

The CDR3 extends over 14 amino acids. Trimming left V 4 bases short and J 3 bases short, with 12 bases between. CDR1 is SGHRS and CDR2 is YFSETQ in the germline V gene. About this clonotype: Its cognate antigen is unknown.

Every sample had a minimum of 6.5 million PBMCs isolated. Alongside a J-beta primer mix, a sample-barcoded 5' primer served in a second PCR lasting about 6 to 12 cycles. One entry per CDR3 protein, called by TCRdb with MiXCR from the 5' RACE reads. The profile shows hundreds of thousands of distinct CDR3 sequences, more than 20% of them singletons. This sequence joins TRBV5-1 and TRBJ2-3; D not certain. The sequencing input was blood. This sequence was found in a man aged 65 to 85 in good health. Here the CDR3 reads CASSGFSATDTQYF. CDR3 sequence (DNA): TGCGCCAGCAGCGGATTTAGTGCGACAGATACGCAGTATTTT.